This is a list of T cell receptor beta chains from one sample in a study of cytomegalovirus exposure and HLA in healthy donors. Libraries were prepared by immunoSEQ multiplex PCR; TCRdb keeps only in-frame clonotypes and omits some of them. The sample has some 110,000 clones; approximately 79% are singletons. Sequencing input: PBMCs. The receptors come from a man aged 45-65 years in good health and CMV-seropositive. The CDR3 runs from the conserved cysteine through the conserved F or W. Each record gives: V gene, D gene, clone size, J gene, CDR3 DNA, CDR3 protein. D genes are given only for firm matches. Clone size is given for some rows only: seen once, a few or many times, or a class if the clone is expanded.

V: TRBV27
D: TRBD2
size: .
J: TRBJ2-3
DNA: TGTGCCAGCAGTCCCGGACTAGCGGGGGGAACCACCGCAGATACGCAGTATTTT
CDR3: CASSPGLAGGTTADTQYF

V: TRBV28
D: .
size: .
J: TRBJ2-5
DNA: TGTGCCAGCAGTTTACCGGGAGAACAAGAGACCCAGTACTTC
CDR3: CASSLPGEQETQYF

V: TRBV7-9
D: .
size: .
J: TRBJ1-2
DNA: TGTTCCAGCAGCCCTCTACGACAGGCAGACTTAGCTAACTATGGCTACACCTTC
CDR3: CSSSPLRQADLANYGYTF

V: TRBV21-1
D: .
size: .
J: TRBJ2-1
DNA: TGTGCCAGCAGCGCACGCAATATTGACAGGGGATCATCCTACAATGAGCAGTTCTTC
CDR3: CASSARNIDRGSSYNEQFF

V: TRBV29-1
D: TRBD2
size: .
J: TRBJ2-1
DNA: TGCAGCGGGCGACTAGCGGGAGGCTCCTACAATGAGCAGTTCTTC
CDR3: CSGRLAGGSYNEQFF

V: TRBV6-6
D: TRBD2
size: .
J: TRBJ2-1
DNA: TGTGCCAGCAATTCTCCGGGACTAGCGGGTAATGAGCAGTTCTTC
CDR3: CASNSPGLAGNEQFF

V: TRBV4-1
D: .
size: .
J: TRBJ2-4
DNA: TGCGCCAGCAGCCAAGATAGGGAGCGGCTAGCCAAAAACATTCAGTACTTC
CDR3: CASSQDRERLAKNIQYF

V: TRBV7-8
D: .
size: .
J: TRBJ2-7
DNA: TGTGCCAGCAGCTTAGCTATGGGCGGGTCGATCTTC
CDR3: CASSLAMGGSIF

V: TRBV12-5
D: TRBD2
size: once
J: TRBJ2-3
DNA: TGTGCTAGTAAACCGGGACTAGCGGGGGGCACAGATACGCAGTATTTT
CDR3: CASKPGLAGGTDTQYF

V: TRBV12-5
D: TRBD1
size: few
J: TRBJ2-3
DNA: TGTGCTAGTGGACCCGGGACAGGGACGGATACGCAGTATTTT
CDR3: CASGPGTGTDTQYF

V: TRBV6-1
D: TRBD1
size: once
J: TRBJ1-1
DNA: TGTGCCAGCAGGAGATCAGGGGGGATGAACACTGAAGCTTTCTTT
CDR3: CASRRSGGMNTEAFF

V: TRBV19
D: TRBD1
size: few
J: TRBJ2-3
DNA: TGTGCCAGCAGTATCCCCGGGACAGGGGTGCGCACGCAGTATTTT
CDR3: CASSIPGTGVRTQYF

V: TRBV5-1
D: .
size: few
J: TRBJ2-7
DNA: TGCGCCAGCAGCTTGGAGCCCCCCGGGAAAGCCTCTTCGTGGCAGTACTTC
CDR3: CASSLEPPGKASSWQYF

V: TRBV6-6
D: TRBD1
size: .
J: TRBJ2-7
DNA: TGTGCCAGCAGTTACCTCGGGACAGATTCCTACGAGCAGTACTTC
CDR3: CASSYLGTDSYEQYF

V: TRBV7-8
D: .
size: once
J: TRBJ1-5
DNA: TGTGCCAGCAGCCCTACTCTAGCCGGTCAGCCCCAGCATTTT
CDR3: CASSPTLAGQPQHF

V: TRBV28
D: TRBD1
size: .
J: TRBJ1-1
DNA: TGTGCCAGCCGGACAGGGACCCCGGTTACTGAAGCTTTCTTT
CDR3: CASRTGTPVTEAFF

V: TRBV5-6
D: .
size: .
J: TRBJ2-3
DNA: TGTGCCAGCAGCTTGGGAGGACTCGACCAAGGTACGCAGTATTTT
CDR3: CASSLGGLDQGTQYF

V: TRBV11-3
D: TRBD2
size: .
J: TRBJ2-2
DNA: TGTGCCAGCAGCTCTCCCTTCGCGGGAGATACCGGGGAGCTGTTTTTT
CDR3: CASSSPFAGDTGELFF

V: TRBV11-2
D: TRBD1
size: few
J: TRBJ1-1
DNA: TGTGCCAGCAGCCAGGGGGATGGTCTAAAGGGCACTGAAGCTTTCTTT
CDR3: CASSQGDGLKGTEAFF

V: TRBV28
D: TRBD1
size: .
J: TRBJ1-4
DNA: TGTGCCAGCAGTTTATCACAGGGGGCCAAGGCAACTAATGAAAAACTGTTTTTT
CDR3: CASSLSQGAKATNEKLFF

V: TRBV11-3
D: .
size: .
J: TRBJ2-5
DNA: TGTGCCAGCAGCTTAACCCCGGGTAGAGGGCAAGAGACCCAGTACTTC
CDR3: CASSLTPGRGQETQYF

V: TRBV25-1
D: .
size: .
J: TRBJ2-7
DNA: TGTGCCAGCAGGGATTCGGGACAAGGCTACGAGCAGTACTTC
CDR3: CASRDSGQGYEQYF

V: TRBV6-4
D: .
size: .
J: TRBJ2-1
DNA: TGTGCCAGCAGTGATCCCGGGACTGGATACAATGAGCAGTTCTTC
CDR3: CASSDPGTGYNEQFF

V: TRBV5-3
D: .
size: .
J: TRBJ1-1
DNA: TGTGCCAGAAGCCGCCTCCAGGTACGACAGAACTTGAACACTGAAGCTTTCTTT
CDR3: CARSRLQVRQNLNTEAFF

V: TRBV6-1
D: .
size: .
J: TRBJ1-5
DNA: TGTGCCAGCAGTGACCATGGCAATCAGCCCCAGCATTTT
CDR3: CASSDHGNQPQHF

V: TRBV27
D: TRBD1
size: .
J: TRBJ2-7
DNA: TGTGCCAGCAGTGCTGGACAGGCTACCTACGAGCAGTACTTC
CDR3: CASSAGQATYEQYF

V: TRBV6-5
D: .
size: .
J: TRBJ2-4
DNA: TGTGCCAGCAGTTCCCCGGGTCGGGAAAACATTCAGTACTTC
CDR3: CASSSPGRENIQYF

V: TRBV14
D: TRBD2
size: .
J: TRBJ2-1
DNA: TGTGCCAGCAGCCAAGGGGGCGGGAGAGGAAATGAGCAGTTCTTC
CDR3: CASSQGGGRGNEQFF

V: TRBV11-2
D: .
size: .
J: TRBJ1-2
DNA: TGTGCCAGCAGCCCCCACGTACAGGGACGCTATGGCTACACCTTC
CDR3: CASSPHVQGRYGYTF

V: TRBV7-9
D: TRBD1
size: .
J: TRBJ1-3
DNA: TGTGCCAGCAGCTTATCATCAGGGGGTATCTCCTCTGGAAACACCATATATTTT
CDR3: CASSLSSGGISSGNTIYF

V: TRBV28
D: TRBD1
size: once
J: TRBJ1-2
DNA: TGTGCCAGCAGTTTGACAGGGGGCGACTATGGCTACACCTTC
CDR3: CASSLTGGDYGYTF

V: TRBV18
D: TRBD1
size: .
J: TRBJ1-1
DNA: TGTGCCAGCTCACCACGTAACAGGGGCACTGAAGCTTTCTTT
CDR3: CASSPRNRGTEAFF

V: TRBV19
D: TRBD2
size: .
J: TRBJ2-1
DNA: TGTGCCAGTAGCTCCGGAATCGGGGGGGCGTCCCTTGAGCAGTTCTTC
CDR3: CASSSGIGGASLEQFF

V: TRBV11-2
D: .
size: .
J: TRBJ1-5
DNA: TGTGCCAGCAGCTTAGGACAGCATCAGCCCCAGCATTTT
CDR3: CASSLGQHQPQHF

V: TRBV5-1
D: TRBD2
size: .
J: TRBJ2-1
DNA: TGCGCCAGCTCCGGACTAGCGGGGGCCCCGCACAATGAGCAGTTCTTC
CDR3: CASSGLAGAPHNEQFF

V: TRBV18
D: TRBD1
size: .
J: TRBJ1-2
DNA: TGTGCCAGCTCTGACAGGGAATCCTATGGCTACACCTTC
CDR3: CASSDRESYGYTF

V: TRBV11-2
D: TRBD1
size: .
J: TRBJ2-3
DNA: TGTGCCAGCAGCTTAATGGGACAGGGAACCACAGATACGCAGTATTTT
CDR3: CASSLMGQGTTDTQYF

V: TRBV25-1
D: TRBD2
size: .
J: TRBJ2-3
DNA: TGTGCCAGCAGTGATGGCGGGAGGGGCACAGATACGCAGTATTTT
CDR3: CASSDGGRGTDTQYF

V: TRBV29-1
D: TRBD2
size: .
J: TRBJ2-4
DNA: TGCAGCGTTGGGGGCGGGAGCTCCAAAAACATTCAGTACTTC
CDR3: CSVGGGSSKNIQYF

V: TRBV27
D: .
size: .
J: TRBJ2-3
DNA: TGTGCCAGCAGTTCCTTTAGGGAGTCGCCTTACCCAGATACGCAGTATTTT
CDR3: CASSSFRESPYPDTQYF

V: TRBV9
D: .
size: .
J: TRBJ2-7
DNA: TGTGCCAGCAGCGTAGCCCCAGCGGGCTACGACGAGCAGTACTTC
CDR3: CASSVAPAGYDEQYF

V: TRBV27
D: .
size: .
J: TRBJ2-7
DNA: TGTGCCAGCAGTCGAGCCGGGATATCCTACGAGCAGTACTTC
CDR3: CASSRAGISYEQYF

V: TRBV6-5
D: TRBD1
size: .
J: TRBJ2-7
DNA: TGTGCCAGCAGTTCCGGGACAGGGAGCTCCTACGAGCAGTACTTC
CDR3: CASSSGTGSSYEQYF

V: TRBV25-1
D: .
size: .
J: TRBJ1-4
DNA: TGTGCCAGCAGCGATCAGGGTCGGGCTAATGAAAAACTGTTTTTT
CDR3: CASSDQGRANEKLFF

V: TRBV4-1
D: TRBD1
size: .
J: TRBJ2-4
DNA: TGCGCCAGCAGCGGGGACAGGGTTCTTGGCAAAAACATTCAGTACTTC
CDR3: CASSGDRVLGKNIQYF

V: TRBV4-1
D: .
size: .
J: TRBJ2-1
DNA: TGCGCCAGCAGCCAAGTTACGAAGGGGTGGGGTCACAATGAGCAGTTCTTC
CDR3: CASSQVTKGWGHNEQFF

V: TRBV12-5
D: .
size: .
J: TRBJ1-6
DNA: TGTGCTAGTGGTTTGGAGGGGGGGGTGGCCCTCCACTTT
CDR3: CASGLEGGVALHF

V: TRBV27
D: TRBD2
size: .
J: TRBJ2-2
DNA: TGTGCCAGCAGTATGACTAGCGGAGTTACCGGGGAGCTGTTTTTT
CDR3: CASSMTSGVTGELFF

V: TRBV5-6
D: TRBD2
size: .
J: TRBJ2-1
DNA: TGTGCCAGCAGCTTGGGTTACAGCGGGGCCTCAAACCCAGAGCAGTTCTTC
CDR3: CASSLGYSGASNPEQFF

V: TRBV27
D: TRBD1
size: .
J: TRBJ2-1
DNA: TGTGCCAGCAGGACACGGACAGGGTCATTCGTGAATGAGCAGTTCTTC
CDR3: CASRTRTGSFVNEQFF

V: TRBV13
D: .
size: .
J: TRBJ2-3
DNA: TGTGCCAGCAGCTTCCGAACGGGGGCAGATACGCAGTATTTT
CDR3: CASSFRTGADTQYF

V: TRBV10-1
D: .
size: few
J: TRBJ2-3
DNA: TGCGCCAGCAGTTTCGGGACTGCCACAGATACGCAGTATTTT
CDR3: CASSFGTATDTQYF

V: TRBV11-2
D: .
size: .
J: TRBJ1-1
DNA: TGTGCCAGCAGCTTAGGCAGTTTCATGAACACTGAAGCTTTCTTT
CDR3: CASSLGSFMNTEAFF

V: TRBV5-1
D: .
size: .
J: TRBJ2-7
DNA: TGCGCCAGCAGCTCAATTCCGGGATCCACCTACGAGCAGTACTTC
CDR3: CASSSIPGSTYEQYF

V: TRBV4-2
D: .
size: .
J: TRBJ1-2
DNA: TGTGCCAGCAGCCAACAAAAGGGAGAGGGGGTCCTCTATGGCTACACCTTC
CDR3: CASSQQKGEGVLYGYTF

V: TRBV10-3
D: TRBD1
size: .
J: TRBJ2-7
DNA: TGTGCCATCAGTGGGGGAACGGGACAGGGGGCCCTCGAGCAGTACTTC
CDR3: CAISGGTGQGALEQYF

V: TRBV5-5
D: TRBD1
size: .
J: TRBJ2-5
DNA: TGTGCCAGCACGTTGACAGGGTCGGTGGAGACCCAGTACTTC
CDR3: CASTLTGSVETQYF

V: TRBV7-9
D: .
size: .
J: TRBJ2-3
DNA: TGTGCCAGCAGCTTAATGTGGGGGCCGGATACGCAGTATTTT
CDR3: CASSLMWGPDTQYF

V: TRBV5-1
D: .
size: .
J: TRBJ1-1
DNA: TGCGCCAGCAGCCCGGGGGCTGAAGCTTTCTTT
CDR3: CASSPGAEAFF

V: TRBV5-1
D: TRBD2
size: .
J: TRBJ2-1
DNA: TGCGCCAGCAGCTTGGCTAGCGGGAGGAAAGATGAGCAGTTCTTC
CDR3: CASSLASGRKDEQFF